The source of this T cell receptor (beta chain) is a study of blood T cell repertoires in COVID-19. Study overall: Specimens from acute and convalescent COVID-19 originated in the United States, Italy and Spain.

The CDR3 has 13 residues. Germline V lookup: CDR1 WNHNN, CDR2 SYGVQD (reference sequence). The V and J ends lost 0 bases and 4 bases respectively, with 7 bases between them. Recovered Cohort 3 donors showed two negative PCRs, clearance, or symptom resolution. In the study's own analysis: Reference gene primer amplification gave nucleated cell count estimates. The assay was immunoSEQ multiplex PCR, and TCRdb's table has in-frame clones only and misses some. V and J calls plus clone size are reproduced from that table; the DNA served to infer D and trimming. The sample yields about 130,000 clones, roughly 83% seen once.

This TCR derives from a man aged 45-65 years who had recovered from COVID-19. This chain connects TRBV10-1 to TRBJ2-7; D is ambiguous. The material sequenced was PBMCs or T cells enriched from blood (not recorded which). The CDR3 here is CASSESSRYEQYF. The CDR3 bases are TGCGCCAGCAGTGAGTCGTCGAGGTACGAGCAGTACTTC.